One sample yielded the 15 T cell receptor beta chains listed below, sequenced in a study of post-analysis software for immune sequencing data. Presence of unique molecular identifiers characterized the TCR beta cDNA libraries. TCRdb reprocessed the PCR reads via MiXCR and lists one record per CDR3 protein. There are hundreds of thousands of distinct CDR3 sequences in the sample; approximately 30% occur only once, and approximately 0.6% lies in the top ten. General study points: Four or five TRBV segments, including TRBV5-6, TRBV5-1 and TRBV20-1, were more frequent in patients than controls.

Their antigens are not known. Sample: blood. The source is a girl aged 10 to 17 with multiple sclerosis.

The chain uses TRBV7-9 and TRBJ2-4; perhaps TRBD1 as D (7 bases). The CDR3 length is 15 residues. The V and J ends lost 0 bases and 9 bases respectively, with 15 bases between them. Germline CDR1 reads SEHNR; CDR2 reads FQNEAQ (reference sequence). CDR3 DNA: TGTGCCAGCAGCTTAGCGCAGGGGGGAGCTGGCATTCAGTACTTC. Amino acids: CASSLAQGGAGIQYF.

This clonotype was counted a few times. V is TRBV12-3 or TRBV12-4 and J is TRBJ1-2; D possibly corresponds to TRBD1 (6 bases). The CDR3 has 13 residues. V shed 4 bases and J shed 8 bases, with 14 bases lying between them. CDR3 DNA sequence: TGTGCCAGCAGTTCGGGGGGCGCGAGGGGCTACACCTTC. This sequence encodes CASSSGGARGYTF.

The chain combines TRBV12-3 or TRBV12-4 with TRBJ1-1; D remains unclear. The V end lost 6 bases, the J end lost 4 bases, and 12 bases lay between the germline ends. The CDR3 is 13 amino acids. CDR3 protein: CASSSGEATEAFF. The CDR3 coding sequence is TGTGCCAGCAGCTCCGGGGAGGCCACTGAAGCTTTCTTT.

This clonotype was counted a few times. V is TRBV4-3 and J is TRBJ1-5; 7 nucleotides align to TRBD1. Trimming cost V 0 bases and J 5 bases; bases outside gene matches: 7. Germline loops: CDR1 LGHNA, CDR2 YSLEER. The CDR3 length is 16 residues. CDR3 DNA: TGCGCCAGCAGCCAAGATCTAACAGGGGCGCATCAGCCCCAGCATTTT. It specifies CASSQDLTGAHQPQHF.

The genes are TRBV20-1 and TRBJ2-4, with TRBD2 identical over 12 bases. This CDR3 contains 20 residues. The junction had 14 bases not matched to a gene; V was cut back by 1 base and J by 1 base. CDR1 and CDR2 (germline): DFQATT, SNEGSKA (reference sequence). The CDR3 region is CSARAETSGSWRLAKNIQYF. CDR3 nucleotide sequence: TGCAGTGCTAGAGCGGAGACTAGCGGGAGTTGGAGATTGGCCAAAAACATTCAGTACTTC.

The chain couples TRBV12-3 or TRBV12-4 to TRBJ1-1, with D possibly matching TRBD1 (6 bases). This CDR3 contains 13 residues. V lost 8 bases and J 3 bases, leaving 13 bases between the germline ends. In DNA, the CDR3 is TGTGCCAGCGGCAGGGGTGCGGACACTGAAGCTTTCTTT. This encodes CASGRGADTEAFF.

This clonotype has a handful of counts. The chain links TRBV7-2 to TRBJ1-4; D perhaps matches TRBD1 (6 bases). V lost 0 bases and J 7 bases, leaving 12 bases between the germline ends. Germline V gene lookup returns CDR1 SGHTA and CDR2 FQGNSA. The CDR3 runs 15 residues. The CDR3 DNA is TGTGCCAGCAGCTTAGCGCCTCAGGGGCGTGAAAAACTGTTTTTT. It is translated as CASSLAPQGREKLFF. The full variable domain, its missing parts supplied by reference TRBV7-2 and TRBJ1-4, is GAGVSQSPSNKVTEKGKDVELRCDPISGHTALYWYRQSLGQGLEFLIYFQGNSAPDKSGLPSDRFSAERTGGSVSTLTIQRTQQEDSAVYLCASSLAPQGREKLFFGSGTQLSVL.

The CDR3 here is CASSYLGQEETQYF. The DNA for the CDR3 is TGTGCCAGCAGTTACTTGGGACAAGAAGAGACCCAGTACTTC. The J gene is TRBJ2-5, the V gene TRBV6-2 or TRBV6-3; a weak D match, TRBD1 (6 bases). CDR1 is MNHEY, CDR2 SVGEGT, per germline. V shed 1 base and J shed 3 bases, with 9 bases lying between them. The CDR3 length is 14 residues.

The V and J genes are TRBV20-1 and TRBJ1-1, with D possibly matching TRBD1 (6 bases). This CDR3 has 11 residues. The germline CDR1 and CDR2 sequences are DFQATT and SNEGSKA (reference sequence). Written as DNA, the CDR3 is TGCAGCGGACAGAGGGACACTGAAGCTTTCTTT. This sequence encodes CSGQRDTEAFF.

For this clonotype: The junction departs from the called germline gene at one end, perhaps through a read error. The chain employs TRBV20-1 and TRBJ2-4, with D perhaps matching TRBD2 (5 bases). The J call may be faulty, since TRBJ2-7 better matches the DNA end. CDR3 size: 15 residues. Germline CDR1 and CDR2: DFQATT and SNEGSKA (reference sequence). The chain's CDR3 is CGARAVGVGSYEQYF. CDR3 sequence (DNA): TGCGGTGCTAGAGCGGTAGGAGTAGGATCCTACGAGCAGTACTTC.

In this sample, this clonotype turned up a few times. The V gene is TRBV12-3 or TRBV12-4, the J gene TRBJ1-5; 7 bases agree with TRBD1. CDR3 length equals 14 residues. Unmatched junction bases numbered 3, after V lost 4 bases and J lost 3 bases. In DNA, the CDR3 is TGTGCCAGCAGTTCAGGGACAGCCAATCAGCCCCAGCATTTT. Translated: CASSSGTANQPQHF.

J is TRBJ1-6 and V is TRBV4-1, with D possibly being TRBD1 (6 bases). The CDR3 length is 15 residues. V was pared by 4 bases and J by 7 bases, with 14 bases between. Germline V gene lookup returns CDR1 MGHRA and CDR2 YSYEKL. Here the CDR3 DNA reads TGCGCCAGCAGCCCCAGACGGGGGGGCAATTCACCCCTCCACTTT. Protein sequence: CASSPRRGGNSPLHF.

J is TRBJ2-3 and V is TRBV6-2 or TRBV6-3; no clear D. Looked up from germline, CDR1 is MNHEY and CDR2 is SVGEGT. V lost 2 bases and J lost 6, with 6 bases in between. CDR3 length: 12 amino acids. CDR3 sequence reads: CASSYGSDTQYF. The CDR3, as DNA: TGTGCCAGCAGTTACGGTTCGGATACGCAGTATTTT.

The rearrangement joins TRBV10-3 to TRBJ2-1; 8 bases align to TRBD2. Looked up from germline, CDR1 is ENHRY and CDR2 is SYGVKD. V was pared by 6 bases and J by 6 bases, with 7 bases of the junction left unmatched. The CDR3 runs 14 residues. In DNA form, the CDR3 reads TGTGCCATCAGAACCGGGACTAGGGGCAATGAGCAGTTCTTC. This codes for CAIRTGTRGNEQFF.

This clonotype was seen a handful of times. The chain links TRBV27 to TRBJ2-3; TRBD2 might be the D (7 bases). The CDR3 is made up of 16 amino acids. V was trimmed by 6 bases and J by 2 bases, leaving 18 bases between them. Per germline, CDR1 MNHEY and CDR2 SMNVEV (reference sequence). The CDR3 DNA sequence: TGTGCCAGCAGCCCTTGGCGGGGGCTTTACACAGATACGCAGTATTTT. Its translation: CASSPWRGLYTDTQYF.